This record concerns one TCR beta chain sequence. Assay used: immunoSEQ multiplex PCR; TCRdb lists only in-frame clones, some missing. The sample holds 90,000 to 130,000 clones; 86% are singletons and the top ten take over 3%. The source of the sample is a study of T cell responses to AZD1222 COVID-19 vaccine. Looking at the study overall: Pooled in the analysis were second doses at about 4 or about 12 weeks.

This CDR3 has 16 residues. Germline assignment: CDR1 SGHRS and CDR2 YFSETQ. Trimming cost V 0 bases and J 0 bases, with 12 bases left between them. This chain uses TRBV5-1 with TRBJ1-2; the D gene is possibly TRBD1 (5 bases). The receptor was derived from an adult in good health. Sequences were derived from peripheral blood, sampled on day 0 of AZD1222 vaccination. The chain's CDR3 is CASSLVSGTTNYGYTF. As DNA, the CDR3 is TGCGCCAGCAGCTTGGTGTCGGGGACTACTAACTATGGCTACACCTTC.